This entry concerns a single TCR beta chain. Its antigen is unknown. The treatment: oral pan-JAK inhibitor, 5-10 mg twice daily. In alopecia areata patients, both lesional scalp punch biopsies and peripheral blood were collected. The sample originates from a study of CD8+ T cells in alopecia areata. Study results and limitations: In scalp, tofacitinib significantly decreased clonality and expanded CD8+ clones among the top 100. Numerous expanded lesional clones remained in scalp and blood during tofacitinib. More clonal than normal scalp was lesional scalp, particularly alopecia totalis/universalis.

Following extraction, RNA underwent reverse transcription to cDNA, which served as the sequencing template. TCRdb keeps only in-frame clones here, not all; method: immunoSEQ multiplex PCR. The sample lists about 140,000 clones; approximately 90% were seen once. Germline V lookup: CDR1 SEHNR, CDR2 FQNEAQ (reference sequence). This CDR3 has 16 residues. Trimming cost V 4 bases and J 5 bases; bases outside gene matches: 11. This receptor was identified in a human donor with alopecia areata. V usage is TRBV7-9 and J usage is TRBJ2-3, with 8 bases identical to TRBD1. The material sequenced was CD8+ T cells sorted from blood, taken at week 4, from a patient treated with tofacitinib. In DNA form, the CDR3 reads TGTGCCAGCAGCTCGATCGATGACAGGGGAAAAGATACGCAGTATTTT. As protein: CASSSIDDRGKDTQYF.